This T cell receptor beta chain came from a study of shared clonotypes between healthy human individuals. Points from the study as a whole: The study found lower generation probabilities in non-shared clonotypes than in those shared by all four donors. The naive CD4 repertoires of a handful of donors were compared, and approximately 4.7% of clonotypes were shared.

As for this clone: The antigen remains unidentified.

Germline assignment: CDR1 MNHEY and CDR2 SVGAGI. The CDR3 extends over 14 amino acids. The ends were cut back, 0 bases at V and 6 bases at J, with 11 bases in the middle. Libraries were prepared by immunoSEQ multiplex PCR; TCRdb keeps only in-frame clonotypes and omits some of them. Of about 2.1 million clones in the sample, 90% to 95% are singletons; the top ten hold over 1.5%. CD45RO negativity and positive selection for CCR7 defined naive CD8 cells, a population that excluded terminally differentiated effector memory CD45RA+ cells. Donors, healthy HIV-negative adults, lacked recent acute infections or vaccinations.

The source of this sequence is a man aged 18 to 35 in good health. Some clones in this sample may be carry-over from other donors' samples. The chain employs TRBV6-5 and TRBJ1-1; D call uncertain. Sequenced material: naive CD8+ T cells from PBMCs. This CDR3 reads CASSYSILIAEAFF. The CDR3 bases are TGTGCCAGCAGTTACTCGATTCTGATCGCTGAAGCTTTCTTT.